This entry describes one T cell receptor (beta chain). One end of the junction varies from germline; a read error may be responsible. The data are from a study of blood T cells in healthy people across ages. Sample-barcoded 5' priming and a J-beta primer mix drove a second PCR of roughly 6 to 12 cycles. Each cDNA molecule was tagged by a template-switch adaptor that had 12 random nucleotides. Using its own MiXCR run on the 5' RACE reads, TCRdb lists one record per CDR3 protein. The sample has around 800,000 distinct CDR3 sequences; 35% to 60% are singletons. In germline, CDR1 is DFQATT, CDR2 SNEGSKA (reference sequence). The CDR3 spans 14 residues.

This receptor was identified in a man older than 75 in good health. Sequenced: blood. J is TRBJ2-7 and V is TRBV20-1, with D possibly matching TRBD1 (6 bases). The CDR3 nucleotides read TGCAGTGCTATGGAAAGGGGGTACTCCTACGGGCAGTACTTC. Its translation: CSAMERGYSYGQYF.